One sample yielded the 23 T cell receptor beta chains listed below, sequenced in a study of early T cells in non-severe SARS-CoV-2 infection. TCRdb passed the 5' RACE reads through MiXCR, listing each CDR3 protein once. This sample has some 38,000 distinct CDR3 sequences, with around 4.6% found just once. The sample comprised whole blood. The receptors come from an adult who was a healthcare worker with PCR-confirmed SARS-CoV-2 infection or an uninfected control (not recorded which).

This clonotype was seen ten or more times. The CDR3 DNA reads TGTGCCAGCATATCCAGGGGGCGCCGGGATGAGCAGTTCTTC. Protein sequence: CASISRGRRDEQFF. This rearrangement joins TRBV2 to TRBJ2-1; 8 bases agree with TRBD1. The CDR3 runs to 14 residues. The germline gives CDR1 SNHLY, CDR2 FYNNEI. The junction had 10 bases not matched to a gene; V was cut back by 7 bases and J by 8 bases. Filled out from reference TRBV2 and TRBJ2-1, the complete variable domain reads EPEVTQTPSHQVTQMGQEVILRCVPISNHLYFYWYRQILGQKVEFLVSFYNNEISEKSEIFDDQFSVERPDGSNFTLKIRSTKLEDSAMYFCASISRGRRDEQFFGPGTRLTVL.

This clonotype was counted many times. The rearrangement links TRBV29-1 to TRBJ1-1, with TRBD1 as a possible D gene (5 bases). Germline CDR1 is SQVTM and CDR2 is ANQGSEA. This CDR3 spans 12 amino acids. V lost 6 bases to trimming and J lost 2 bases, with 10 bases between them. CDR3 nucleotide sequence: TGCAGCGTAGCTGACAGTAACACTGAAGCTTTCTTT. It specifies CSVADSNTEAFF.

This clonotype was detected many times. The J gene is TRBJ1-4, the V gene TRBV10-3; 7 bases match TRBD1. Germline values: CDR1 ENHRY, CDR2 SYGVKD. The CDR3 is 16 amino acids. Trimming took 6 bases from V and 7 from J; bases not matched to a gene: 14. The CDR3 loop is CAISDGQAGLGEKLFF. DNA for the CDR3: TGTGCCATCAGCGACGGACAGGCCGGATTAGGTGAAAAACTGTTTTTT.

This clonotype occurred many times. The chain links TRBV27 to TRBJ2-3; no clear D. The CDR3 contains 14 residues. The germline CDR1 and CDR2 sequences are MNHEY and SMNVEV (reference sequence). V lost 1 base and J 1 base, leaving 6 bases between the germline ends. CDR3 coding DNA: TGTGCCAGCAGTTTATGGGGTGGCACAGATACGCAGTATTTT. Protein product: CASSLWGGTDTQYF.

This clonotype was detected only a few times. This chain connects TRBV6-1 to TRBJ2-7, with 7 bases that match TRBD2. Germline V gene data show CDR1 as MNHNS and CDR2 as SASEGT. V lost 3 bases, J lost 0 bases, and 8 bases stayed unmatched. The CDR3 covers 16 residues. This CDR3 reads CASSDATSPSSYEQYF. CDR3 nucleotides: TGTGCCAGCAGTGATGCGACTAGCCCTAGCTCCTACGAGCAGTACTTC.

This clonotype was detected a few times. This chain links TRBV7-9 with TRBJ1-2; tentatively, D is TRBD1 (5 bases). Trimming took 5 bases from V and 6 from J, leaving 22 bases between them. The germline V gene encodes CDR1 SEHNR and CDR2 FQNEAQ (reference sequence). The CDR3 is made up of 16 amino acids. DNA of the CDR3: TGTGCCAGCAGCCGAGGGTTCCCGGACATCGACGATGGCTACACCTTC. It codes for CASSRGFPDIDDGYTF.

This clonotype appeared many times. The rearrangement uses TRBV19 and TRBJ1-5; D is undetermined. Germline CDR1 LNHDA, CDR2 SQIVND (reference sequence). The V and J ends lost 7 bases and 1 base respectively, with 14 bases between them. The CDR3 is 15 residues long. CDR3 loop: CASTPSPRSNQPQHF. For the CDR3, the DNA is TGTGCCAGTACCCCATCCCCCAGAAGCAATCAGCCCCAGCATTTT.

This clonotype was seen repeatedly, ten times or more. This sequence joins TRBV7-2 and TRBJ2-3, with TRBD2 identical over 7 bases. There are 14 residues in the CDR3. Germline V gene data show CDR1 as SGHTA and CDR2 as FQGNSA. V lost 1 base to trimming and J lost 5 bases; unmatched junction nucleotides: 3. The CDR3 reads CASSLDRGVDTQYF. CDR3 nucleotides: TGTGCCAGCAGCTTAGATCGGGGGGTAGATACGCAGTATTTT.

This clonotype was counted at least ten times. As DNA, the CDR3 is TGTGCCAGCAGCTTCCAGGCCCGGGATACGCAGTATTTT. Translating gives CASSFQARDTQYF. The chain employs TRBV11-2 and TRBJ2-3; no clear D gene. The CDR3 extends over 13 amino acids. Looked up from germline, CDR1 is SGHAT and CDR2 is FQNNGV. V gave up 3 bases and J gave up 6 bases, with 10 bases separating them. Looking up the rest from reference TRBV11-2 and TRBJ2-3 gives the full variable domain: EAGVAQSPRYKIIEKRQSVAFWCNPISGHATLYWYQQILGQGPKLLIQFQNNGVVDDSQLPKDRFSAERLKGVDSTLKIQPAKLEDSAVYLCASSFQARDTQYFGPGTRLTVL.

This clonotype was picked up many times. This sequence joins TRBV3-1 and TRBJ2-2, with unresolved D. CDR1 is LGHDT and CDR2 is YNNKEL in the germline V gene (reference sequence). Trimming removed 3 bases at V and 5 bases at J, with 4 bases between. CDR3 length: 12 residues. This CDR3 is CASSQRTGELFF. The CDR3 DNA is TGTGCCAGCAGCCAGCGAACCGGGGAGCTGTTTTTT.

This clonotype was picked up many times. The gene calls are TRBV3-1 and TRBJ1-2; TRBD1 aligns across 11 bases. The germline CDR1 and CDR2 sequences are LGHDT and YNNKEL (reference sequence). This CDR3 spans 15 amino acids. Germline trimming cut 4 bases from V and 7 bases from J; bases unmatched to any gene: 8. The CDR3 loop is CASSPYGQGAGGYTF. The CDR3, as DNA: TGTGCCAGCAGCCCTTACGGACAGGGGGCAGGTGGCTACACCTTC.

There are many counts of this clonotype. The CDR3 DNA reads TGTGCCAGCAGTCCTGGCGATCAGGCGAACACTGAAGCTTTCTTT. Its protein product is CASSPGDQANTEAFF. The chain uses TRBV12-3 or TRBV12-4 and TRBJ1-1; D gene uncertain. This CDR3 comprises 15 residues. V was shortened by 5 bases and J by 1 base, with 14 bases between the two germline ends.

This clonotype was observed a few times. V gene TRBV5-1 combines with J gene TRBJ2-2, with D maybe TRBD1 (6 bases). V lost 7 bases and J 0 bases, leaving 10 bases between the germline ends. Germline CDR1 is SGHRS and CDR2 is YFSETQ. This CDR3 is built from 14 residues. The CDR3 region is CASSRQANTGELFF. For the CDR3, the DNA is TGCGCCAGCTCGAGACAGGCGAACACCGGGGAGCTGTTTTTT.

V gene TRBV3-2 combines with J gene TRBJ2-5; the DNA was not used to check the table's D call, TRBD1. TRBV3-2 is flagged as a pseudogene. The CDR3 loop spans 15 amino acids. CDR3 amino acids: CASSRPGEGVETQYF. As DNA, the CDR3 is TGTGCCAGCAGCCGTCCGGGCGAGGGGGTAGAGACCCAGTACTTC.

The sample holds many counts of this clonotype. The gene calls are TRBV29-1 and TRBJ2-5; D unresolved. CDR1 is SQVTM and CDR2 is ANQGSEA in the germline V gene. V dropped 8 bases and J dropped 5 bases, with 9 bases sitting between them. The CDR3 extends over 10 amino acids. CDR3 loop: CSFRWETQYF. CDR3 in DNA: TGCAGCTTTCGGTGGGAGACCCAGTACTTC.

This clonotype has a count of ten or more. V gene TRBV20-1 combines with J gene TRBJ1-2; possibly TRBD1 for D (6 bases). The germline V gene encodes CDR1 DFQATT and CDR2 SNEGSKA (reference sequence). V was trimmed by 0 bases and J by 3 bases, leaving 11 bases between them. There are 14 residues in the CDR3. The CDR3 reads CSAREGGRDYGYTF. The CDR3, as DNA: TGCAGTGCTAGAGAGGGGGGGCGAGACTATGGCTACACCTTC.

This clonotype was counted many times. This chain uses TRBV10-1 with TRBJ2-5; D unclear. Germline-derived CDR1 and CDR2 are WNHNN and SYGVQD (reference sequence). Trimming stripped 4 bases from V and 0 bases from J, with 3 bases between. There are 12 residues in the CDR3. CDR3 in amino acids: CASSGDQETQYF. The DNA for the CDR3 is TGCGCCAGCAGTGGAGACCAAGAGACCCAGTACTTC.

This clonotype has a handful of counts. The chain couples TRBV6-6 to TRBJ1-2; no clear D gene. The CDR3 is 12 residues long. CDR1 is MNHNY and CDR2 is SVGAGI in the germline V gene (reference sequence). The V end was cut by 6 bases, the J end by 6 bases, with 11 bases between. The CDR3 nucleotides read TGTGCCAGCAGAGCCGGAGAGAATGGCTACACCTTC. Translation: CASRAGENGYTF.

This clonotype occurred a few times. The chain links TRBV6-6 to TRBJ2-3, with D unresolved. V lost 0 bases and J lost 4, with 14 bases in between. CDR1 is MNHNY, CDR2 SVGAGI, per germline (reference sequence). The CDR3 is 16 residues long. The CDR3 loop reads CASSYSRGGRADTQYF. The CDR3 DNA is TGTGCCAGCAGTTACTCCCGAGGCGGACGAGCAGATACGCAGTATTTT.

This clonotype was found a few times. The chain employs TRBV23-1 and TRBJ2-3, with 9 bases identical to TRBD1. TRBV23-1 is known as an ORF, though its function is uncertain. J gave up 5 bases and V 2 bases, and 5 bases lay outside the gene matches. The CDR3 is 15 amino acids. CDR3 nucleotides: TGCGCCAGCAGTCAAGGACAGGGGCAAGGAGATACGCAGTATTTT. Encoded protein: CASSQGQGQGDTQYF.

The rearrangement joins TRBV7-6 to TRBJ2-3; D might be TRBD2 (5 bases). Trimming shortened V by 5 bases and J by 8 bases, and 11 bases separated the two germline ends. Germline V gene sequence: CDR1 SGHVS, CDR2 FNYEAQ. The CDR3 runs to 12 residues. This CDR3 reads CASSPILATQYF. CDR3 DNA sequence: TGTGCCAGCAGCCCGATCCTAGCTACGCAGTATTTT.

This clonotype showed up many times. CDR3 nucleotides: TGTGCCAGCAGTGAATGGCGGGTGTCCTACAATGAGCAGTTCTTC. Its translation is CASSEWRVSYNEQFF. The chain links TRBV6-1 to TRBJ2-1; the D gene is possibly TRBD2 (5 bases). The germline V and J ends were trimmed by 2 bases and 1 base, with 9 bases remaining between them. CDR1 is MNHNS, CDR2 SASEGT, per germline. This CDR3 spans 15 amino acids.

This clonotype appeared many times. The J gene is TRBJ2-5, the V gene TRBV7-6; 12 nucleotides match TRBD2. CDR3 length: 19 amino acids. Trimming cost V 5 bases and J 6 bases; bases outside gene matches: 19. The germline CDR1 and CDR2 sequences are SGHVS and FNYEAQ. CDR3 protein: CASSVERASGGANRKTQYF. The CDR3, as DNA: TGTGCCAGCAGCGTAGAACGGGCTAGCGGGGGGGCAAATCGCAAGACCCAGTACTTC.